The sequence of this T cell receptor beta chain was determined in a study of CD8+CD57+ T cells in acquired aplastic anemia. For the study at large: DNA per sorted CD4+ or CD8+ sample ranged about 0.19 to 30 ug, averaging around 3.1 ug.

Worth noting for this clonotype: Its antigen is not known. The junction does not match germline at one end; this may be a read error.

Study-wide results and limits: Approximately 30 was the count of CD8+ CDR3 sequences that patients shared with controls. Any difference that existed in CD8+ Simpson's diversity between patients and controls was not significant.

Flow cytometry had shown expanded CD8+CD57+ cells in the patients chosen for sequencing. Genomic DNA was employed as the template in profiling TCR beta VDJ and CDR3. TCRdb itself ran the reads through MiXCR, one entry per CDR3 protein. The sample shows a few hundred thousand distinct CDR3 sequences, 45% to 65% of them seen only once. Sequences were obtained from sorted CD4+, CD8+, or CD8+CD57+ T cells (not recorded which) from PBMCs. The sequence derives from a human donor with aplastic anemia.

The CDR3 DNA follows: TGTGCCAGCACCTTTTCCAGGGGGTACGAGCGGTACTTC. Its translation is CASTFSRGYERYF. The rearrangement joins TRBV2 to TRBJ2-7, with TRBD1 matching over 7 bases. This CDR3 is 13 amino acids long. In germline, CDR1 is SNHLY, CDR2 FYNNEI.